The rows below give T cell receptor beta chains drawn from one sample of a study of blood T cells in healthy people across ages. TCRdb independently ran MiXCR on the 5' RACE reads; one entry per CDR3 protein. This table has more than 650,000 distinct CDR3 sequences, 25% to 30% appearing once. In addition, the sample was reused for a study of T cells of mothers and their children.

Sample: blood. Receptors were obtained from a boy under 18 in good health. Each CDR3 is given with its conserved first and last residue. The order of the fields is V gene, clone size, D gene, J gene, CDR3 protein, CDR3 DNA. D genes are given only for firm matches. Expanded clones get a size class; other rows say once, few or many, or leave the size out.

v_call: TRBV10-3; clone_size: few; d_call: .; j_call: TRBJ1-4; cdr3_aa: CAISESGGYGGSEKLFF; cdr3_nt: TGTGCCATCAGTGAGTCCGGGGGATACGGGGGCAGTGAAAAACTGTTTTTT
v_call: TRBV6-6; clone_size: few; d_call: .; j_call: TRBJ2-7; cdr3_aa: CASSYSSPGEAYEQYF; cdr3_nt: TGTGCCAGCAGTTACTCGAGTCCGGGGGAGGCCTACGAGCAGTACTTC
v_call: TRBV5-8; clone_size: .; d_call: TRBD1; j_call: TRBJ2-3; cdr3_aa: CASSSRRTGGTDTQYF; cdr3_nt: TGTGCCAGCAGCTCCCGAAGGACAGGGGGCACAGATACGCAGTATTTT
v_call: TRBV3-1; clone_size: .; d_call: TRBD1; j_call: TRBJ1-2; cdr3_aa: CASSQDLRGRGYTF; cdr3_nt: TGTGCCAGCAGCCAGGATCTCAGGGGGCGCGGCTACACCTTC
v_call: TRBV9; clone_size: .; d_call: .; j_call: TRBJ2-5; cdr3_aa: CASSVAITGAQETQYF; cdr3_nt: TGTGCCAGCAGCGTAGCTATTACGGGGGCACAAGAGACCCAGTACTTC
v_call: TRBV12-3/TRBV12-4; clone_size: few; d_call: TRBD2; j_call: TRBJ2-1; cdr3_aa: CAVAGTSGGSSYNEQFF; cdr3_nt: TGTGCCGTCGCCGGGACTAGCGGGGGTAGCTCCTACAATGAGCAGTTCTTC
v_call: TRBV7-6; clone_size: few; d_call: .; j_call: TRBJ2-7; cdr3_aa: CASSLAGNTYEQYF; cdr3_nt: TGTGCCAGCAGCTTAGCCGGGAACACCTACGAGCAGTACTTC
v_call: TRBV7-9; clone_size: .; d_call: TRBD1; j_call: TRBJ2-1; cdr3_aa: CASSPGQGSLNEQFF; cdr3_nt: TGTGCCAGCAGCCCGGGACAGGGGAGTCTCAATGAGCAGTTCTTC
v_call: TRBV3-1; clone_size: .; d_call: TRBD2; j_call: TRBJ2-3; cdr3_aa: CASSQDGSGGANTQYF; cdr3_nt: TGTGCCAGCAGCCAAGACGGAAGCGGGGGGGCGAATACGCAGTATTTT
v_call: TRBV12-3/TRBV12-4; clone_size: many; d_call: .; j_call: TRBJ2-2; cdr3_aa: CASKGGELFF; cdr3_nt: TGTGCCAGCAAAGGCGGGGAGCTGTTTTTT
v_call: TRBV3-1; clone_size: .; d_call: .; j_call: TRBJ1-3; cdr3_aa: CASSRGTSSGNTIYF; cdr3_nt: TGTGCCAGCAGCCGGGGCACTTCCTCTGGAAACACCATATATTTT
v_call: TRBV15; clone_size: .; d_call: .; j_call: TRBJ2-1; cdr3_aa: CATSSAIWTSREQFF; cdr3_nt: TGTGCCACCAGCAGTGCAATCTGGACTTCCCGGGAGCAGTTCTTC
v_call: TRBV20-1; clone_size: .; d_call: TRBD2; j_call: TRBJ2-5; cdr3_aa: CSASTTSGGPQETQYF; cdr3_nt: TGCAGTGCTAGTACGACTAGCGGGGGACCCCAAGAGACCCAGTACTTC
v_call: TRBV6-5; clone_size: few; d_call: .; j_call: TRBJ2-7; cdr3_aa: CASSYGNRISEQYF; cdr3_nt: TGTGCCAGCAGTTACGGAAACAGGATAAGCGAGCAGTACTTC
v_call: TRBV5-1; clone_size: few; d_call: TRBD1; j_call: TRBJ2-5; cdr3_aa: CASTFIGQGARETQYF; cdr3_nt: TGCGCCAGCACCTTCATCGGACAGGGGGCGCGAGAGACCCAGTACTTC
v_call: TRBV24-1; clone_size: .; d_call: .; j_call: TRBJ2-3; cdr3_aa: CATRQGGTDTQYF; cdr3_nt: TGTGCCACCAGGCAGGGTGGGACAGATACGCAGTATTTT
v_call: TRBV6-2/TRBV6-3; clone_size: .; d_call: TRBD2; j_call: TRBJ2-3; cdr3_aa: CASSYVPSGGSTDTQYF; cdr3_nt: TGTGCCAGCAGTTACGTTCCTAGCGGGGGCAGCACAGATACGCAGTATTTT
v_call: TRBV5-1; clone_size: .; d_call: .; j_call: TRBJ2-5; cdr3_aa: CASSFTTGMGRETQYF; cdr3_nt: TGCGCCAGCAGCTTTACGACAGGGATGGGGAGGGAGACCCAGTACTTC
v_call: TRBV19; clone_size: .; d_call: TRBD1; j_call: TRBJ1-4; cdr3_aa: CASSILSHRGPEKLFF; cdr3_nt: TGTGCCAGTAGTATCTTATCCCACAGGGGCCCTGAAAAACTGTTTTTT
v_call: TRBV20-1; clone_size: few; d_call: .; j_call: TRBJ2-5; cdr3_aa: CSARGVGGRQETQYF; cdr3_nt: TGCAGTGCTAGAGGGGTAGGGGGTAGACAAGAGACCCAGTACTTC
v_call: TRBV20-1; clone_size: many; d_call: .; j_call: TRBJ2-2; cdr3_aa: CSASNRNTGELFF; cdr3_nt: TGCAGTGCTAGTAACAGGAACACCGGGGAGCTGTTTTTT
v_call: TRBV6-1; clone_size: few; d_call: .; j_call: TRBJ2-2; cdr3_aa: CASRGPTGFLSGELFF; cdr3_nt: TGTGCCAGCAGGGGGCCCACAGGGTTTCTTTCCGGGGAGCTGTTTTTT
v_call: TRBV5-1; clone_size: .; d_call: .; j_call: TRBJ2-5; cdr3_aa: CPCSSGQPQETQYF; cdr3_nt: TGCCCCTGCAGCTCTGGACAGCCCCAAGAGACCCAGTACTTC
v_call: TRBV27; clone_size: few; d_call: .; j_call: TRBJ2-5; cdr3_aa: CASSLQAAVQETQYF; cdr3_nt: TGTGCCAGCAGCCTTCAGGCGGCGGTCCAAGAGACCCAGTACTTC
v_call: TRBV6-5; clone_size: .; d_call: TRBD2; j_call: TRBJ2-5; cdr3_aa: CATKIAGGHETQYF; cdr3_nt: TGTGCCACCAAGATAGCGGGGGGGCACGAGACCCAGTACTTC
v_call: TRBV5-1; clone_size: .; d_call: .; j_call: TRBJ2-7; cdr3_aa: CASSLAGGSVYEQYF; cdr3_nt: TGCGCCAGCAGCTTGGCTGGGGGCTCGGTATACGAGCAGTACTTC
v_call: TRBV15; clone_size: few; d_call: .; j_call: TRBJ1-5; cdr3_aa: CATSLGDYSNQPQHF; cdr3_nt: TGTGCCACATCCCTCGGGGATTATAGCAATCAGCCCCAGCATTTT
v_call: TRBV28; clone_size: few; d_call: TRBD2; j_call: TRBJ2-1; cdr3_aa: CASSPSGGDLREQFF; cdr3_nt: TGTGCCAGCAGTCCCAGCGGGGGGGATCTGAGGGAGCAGTTCTTC
v_call: TRBV10-3; clone_size: few; d_call: TRBD1; j_call: TRBJ1-1; cdr3_aa: CAISGATGGTEAFF; cdr3_nt: TGTGCCATCAGTGGGGCGACAGGGGGCACTGAAGCTTTCTTT
v_call: TRBV19; clone_size: .; d_call: .; j_call: TRBJ1-1; cdr3_aa: CASSSTWTNAEAFF; cdr3_nt: TGTGCCAGTAGTTCCACTTGGACGAACGCTGAAGCTTTCTTT
v_call: TRBV29-1; clone_size: few; d_call: TRBD2; j_call: TRBJ2-3; cdr3_aa: CSVAAGDSTDTQYF; cdr3_nt: TGCAGCGTTGCCGCGGGGGACAGCACAGATACGCAGTATTTT
v_call: TRBV7-2; clone_size: few; d_call: .; j_call: TRBJ2-3; cdr3_aa: CASSNGRWGTDTQYF; cdr3_nt: TGTGCCAGCAGCAACGGGCGGTGGGGCACAGATACGCAGTATTTT
v_call: TRBV6-5; clone_size: few; d_call: .; j_call: TRBJ2-6; cdr3_aa: CASSYKWLYGSGANVLTF; cdr3_nt: TGTGCCAGCAGTTACAAATGGTTATATGGGTCTGGGGCCAACGTCCTGACTTTC
v_call: TRBV4-2; clone_size: .; d_call: TRBD2; j_call: TRBJ2-4; cdr3_aa: CASSQDSGGGTKNIQYF; cdr3_nt: TGTGCCAGCAGCCAGGATAGCGGGGGGGGCACCAAAAACATTCAGTACTTC
v_call: TRBV6-5; clone_size: .; d_call: TRBD1; j_call: TRBJ2-1; cdr3_aa: CASSHGQGVYNERFF; cdr3_nt: TGTGCCAGCAGTCACGGACAGGGGGTCTACAATGAGCGGTTCTTC
v_call: TRBV7-2; clone_size: few; d_call: .; j_call: TRBJ2-3; cdr3_aa: CASSRSSTSTDTQYF; cdr3_nt: TGTGCCAGCAGCCGTAGCAGTACTAGCACAGATACGCAGTATTTT
v_call: TRBV2; clone_size: .; d_call: .; j_call: TRBJ1-5; cdr3_aa: CASSDRYSNQPQHF; cdr3_nt: TGTGCCAGCAGTGACAGGTATAGCAATCAGCCCCAGCATTTT
v_call: TRBV5-1; clone_size: .; d_call: .; j_call: TRBJ1-1; cdr3_aa: CASSLAPGGTEAFF; cdr3_nt: TGCGCCAGCAGCTTGGCCCCGGGCGGCACTGAAGCTTTCTTT
v_call: TRBV14; clone_size: .; d_call: .; j_call: TRBJ1-6; cdr3_aa: CASSQHRGKNSPLHF; cdr3_nt: TGTGCCAGCAGCCAACACCGGGGAAAGAATTCACCCCTCCACTTT
v_call: TRBV7-2; clone_size: .; d_call: TRBD2; j_call: TRBJ2-7; cdr3_aa: CASSLVAGIEQYF; cdr3_nt: TGTGCCAGCAGCTTAGTAGCGGGGATCGAGCAGTACTTC
v_call: TRBV28; clone_size: few; d_call: .; j_call: TRBJ2-7; cdr3_aa: CASSLSLGDWYF; cdr3_nt: TGTGCCAGCAGTTTAAGCTTAGGGGATTGGTACTTC
v_call: TRBV29-1; clone_size: few; d_call: TRBD1; j_call: TRBJ2-7; cdr3_aa: CSVKTGGQYEQYF; cdr3_nt: TGCAGCGTCAAAACAGGGGGTCAGTACGAGCAGTACTTC